This T cell receptor (beta chain) came from a study of OX40 agonist ivuxolimab in advanced cancers. This clone has only one observation. V was shortened by 0 bases and J by 1 base, with 4 bases between the two germline ends. The germline CDR1 and CDR2 sequences are SGHRS and YFSETQ. This CDR3 has 13 residues. Some clones are missing from TCRdb's copy, which holds only in-frame ones; the method was immunoSEQ multiplex PCR. The sample includes 55,000 to 60,000 clones, about 81% of them seen just once. This sequence was found in an adult with an advanced solid tumor such as melanoma, head and neck, liver or kidney cancer. Sequencing used CD4+ or CD8+ T cells sorted from blood, obtained in a trial of the OX40 agonist ivuxolimab. The chain is built from TRBV5-1 and TRBJ2-5; D remains unclear. The CDR3 region has the DNA TGCGCCAGCAGCTTGGGGGCCCAAGAGACCCAGTACTTC. Amino acid sequence: CASSLGAQETQYF.